Below are 2 T cell receptor beta chains sequenced from a single sample in a study of T cells expressing NK-cell markers. Using the 5' RACE reads, TCRdb records one entry per CDR3 protein without DNA. This sample contains some 340,000 distinct CDR3 sequences. The sample comprised blood T cells: a sorted CD56 or NKG2C T cell subset, CD4+ or CD8+ T cells, or bulk PBMC T cells (not recorded which). The receptors shown here come from a man aged 18 to 69 in good health.

This chain uses TRBV30 with TRBJ2-1; TCRdb calls TRBD1, which cannot be checked without DNA. The CDR3 spans 17 residues. CDR1 is GTSNPN, CDR2 SVGIG, per germline (reference sequence). CDR3: CAWSPRSDRDLYNEQFF.

CDR3 in amino acids: CASSNRRSNEQFF. The chain recombines TRBV13 with TRBJ2-1. The CDR3 has 13 amino acids. Germline CDR1 is PRHDT and CDR2 is FYEKMQ (reference sequence).